Following are 25 T cell receptor beta chains from one sample sequenced in a study of T cell responses to AZD1222 COVID-19 vaccine. This table comes from immunoSEQ multiplex PCR, and its TCRdb copy is limited to in-frame clones, with some not included. The sample lists 80,000 to 90,000 clones; 90% were seen once. The material sequenced was peripheral blood, taken 28 days after the second AZD1222 dose. These TCRs come from an adult who received the AZD1222 COVID-19 vaccine.

The chain recombines TRBV19 with TRBJ2-1; possible D gene TRBD1, 6 bases. Germline values: CDR1 LNHDA, CDR2 SQIVND (reference sequence). V was trimmed by 3 bases and J by 5 bases, leaving 11 bases between them. The CDR3 is 14 residues long. CDR3 nucleotide sequence: TGTGCCAGTAGTATGTACAGGGAAAACAATGAGCAGTTCTTC. It specifies CASSMYRENNEQFF.

This chain connects TRBV28 to TRBJ1-1; the D gene is possibly TRBD1 (6 bases). The CDR3 extends over 14 amino acids. Germline V gives CDR1 MDHEN, CDR2 SYDVKM. Trimming left V 5 bases short and J 5 bases short, with 15 bases between. The CDR3 reads CASSVDSGMTEAFF. CDR3 nucleotides: TGTGCCAGCAGTGTGGACAGTGGGATGACTGAAGCTTTCTTT.

V usage is TRBV18 and J usage is TRBJ2-5; TRBD1 is a possible D gene (6 bases). CDR1 and CDR2 from the germline V gene are KGHSH and LQKENI. CDR3 size: 15 residues. Trimming shortened V by 2 bases and J by 2 bases, and 12 bases separated the two germline ends. CDR3 residues: CASSPGQLSQETQYF. In nucleotides, the CDR3 is TGTGCCAGCTCACCAGGACAGCTTAGTCAAGAGACCCAGTACTTC.

The chain joins TRBV5-8 to TRBJ1-2; a possible D gene is TRBD1 (6 bases). Germline V lookup: CDR1 SGHTS, CDR2 YDEGEE. V dropped 4 bases and J dropped 3 bases, with 19 bases sitting between them. This CDR3 has 16 residues. This chain's CDR3 is CASSPALSGGDYGYTF. CDR3 bases: TGTGCCAGCAGCCCCGCGCTTTCCGGGGGCGACTATGGCTACACCTTC.

J is TRBJ2-4 and V is TRBV29-1, with D uncertain. CDR3 size: 14 residues. Between the trimmed V and J ends, which lost 4 bases and 0 bases, there was a span of 10 bases. CDR1 is SQVTM, CDR2 ANQGSEA, per germline. CDR3 sequence: CSVGTRLAKNIQYF. Written as DNA, the CDR3 is TGCAGCGTTGGGACGCGTCTAGCCAAAAACATTCAGTACTTC.

V usage is TRBV6-5 and J usage is TRBJ1-1, with no clear D. CDR3 length: 13 amino acids. Germline assignment: CDR1 MNHEY and CDR2 SVGAGI. V gave up 6 bases and J gave up 6 bases, with 14 bases separating them. CDR3 loop: CASSIAGFAEAFF. CDR3 DNA sequence: TGTGCCAGCAGCATCGCGGGGTTCGCTGAAGCTTTCTTT.

The chain combines TRBV5-1 with TRBJ2-3, with D tentatively TRBD2 (6 bases). CDR1 SGHRS and CDR2 YFSETQ come from the germline V gene. The CDR3 contains 16 residues. Trimming stripped 0 bases from V and 6 bases from J, with 17 bases between. Here the CDR3 reads CASSLAAGPSKDTQYF. CDR3 nucleotides: TGCGCCAGCAGCTTGGCCGCGGGGCCGTCTAAGGATACGCAGTATTTT.

The chain couples TRBV6-2 or TRBV6-3 to TRBJ2-1; 9 nucleotides agree with TRBD2. Germline-derived CDR1 and CDR2 are MNHEY and SVGEGT. This CDR3 spans 14 amino acids. V lost 6 bases to trimming and J lost 6 bases; unmatched junction nucleotides: 6. CDR3 amino acids: CASSSGGYSNEQFF. The CDR3 DNA reads as TGTGCCAGCAGCAGCGGGGGGTATTCCAATGAGCAGTTCTTC.

This rearrangement joins TRBV28 to TRBJ2-1; TRBD2 is a possible D gene (5 bases). The CDR3 contains 14 residues. V shed 6 bases and J shed 7 bases, with 16 bases lying between them. Germline-derived CDR1 and CDR2 are MDHEN and SYDVKM. In DNA form, the CDR3 reads TGTGCCAGCAGCCCTCCCGGGAACGGGAATGAGCAGTTCTTC. Amino acids: CASSPPGNGNEQFF.

J is TRBJ2-1 and V is TRBV4-1; D is undetermined. The germline V gene has CDR1 MGHRA and CDR2 YSYEKL. Trimming stripped 2 bases from V and 9 bases from J, with 11 bases between. The length of the CDR3 is 13 residues. CDR3 residues: CASSQLEPAEQFF. CDR3 nucleotides: TGCGCCAGCAGCCAATTGGAGCCAGCTGAGCAGTTCTTC.

The chain combines TRBV2 with TRBJ2-5, with 7 bases aligning to TRBD1. Germline trimming cut 6 bases from V and 2 bases from J; bases unmatched to any gene: 9. Germline loops: CDR1 SNHLY, CDR2 FYNNEI. CDR3 length: 15 residues. The CDR3 bases are TGTGCCAGCAGCCGCTATGGACAGGCACAAGAGACCCAGTACTTC. The encoded protein is CASSRYGQAQETQYF.

The V gene is TRBV2, the J gene TRBJ1-4; D gene unclear. The CDR3 has 12 residues. The V end was cut by 8 bases, the J end by 4 bases, with 8 bases between. Germline CDR1 and CDR2: SNHLY and FYNNEI. CDR3 in DNA: TGTGCCAGCTCTGGGTTTAATGAAAAACTGTTTTTT. It encodes CASSGFNEKLFF. Full variable domain (missing parts from reference TRBV2 and TRBJ1-4): EPEVTQTPSHQVTQMGQEVILRCVPISNHLYFYWYRQILGQKVEFLVSFYNNEISEKSEIFDDQFSVERPDGSNFTLKIRSTKLEDSAMYFCASSGFNEKLFFGSGTQLSVL.

The rearrangement uses TRBV18 and TRBJ1-6, with no clear D. Germline V gene sequence: CDR1 KGHSH, CDR2 LQKENI. The V and J ends lost 5 bases and 7 bases respectively, with 9 bases between them. The CDR3 length is 13 residues. The CDR3, as DNA: TGTGCCAGCTCAGAAGGACGGAATTCACCCCTCCACTTT. Encoded protein: CASSEGRNSPLHF.

This clone was detected only once. The chain combines TRBV9 with TRBJ2-2, with TRBD2 matching over 13 bases. Trimming took 4 bases from V and 7 from J; bases not matched to a gene: 4. The CDR3 consists of 15 residues. In germline, CDR1 is SGDLS, CDR2 YYNGEE. The CDR3 loop reads CASSPRLAGGGELFF. As DNA, the CDR3 is TGTGCCAGCAGCCCCCGACTAGCGGGGGGCGGGGAGCTGTTTTTT. Full variable domain (missing parts from reference TRBV9 and TRBJ2-2): DSGVTQTPKHLITATGQRVTLRCSPRSGDLSVYWYQQSLDQGLQFLIQYYNGEERAKGNILERFSAQQFPDLHSELNLSSLELGDSALYFCASSPRLAGGGELFFGEGSRLTVL.

CDR3 region: CASSLATGGRTEAFF. CDR3 sequence (DNA): TGTGCCAGCAGCTTAGCTACAGGGGGCAGAACTGAAGCTTTCTTT. The rearrangement links TRBV7-2 to TRBJ1-1; the match to TRBD1 covers 9 bases. The CDR3 totals 15 residues. V was clipped by 0 bases and J by 5 bases; unmatched bases: 4. Germline CDR1 SGHTA, CDR2 FQGNSA. Filled out from reference TRBV7-2 and TRBJ1-1, the complete variable domain reads GAGVSQSPSNKVTEKGKDVELRCDPISGHTALYWYRQSLGQGLEFLIYFQGNSAPDKSGLPSDRFSAERTGGSVSTLTIQRTQQEDSAVYLCASSLATGGRTEAFFGQGTRLTVV.

This clone appeared once. This chain uses TRBV6-5 with TRBJ1-4; D is uncertain. Trimming took 10 bases from V and 8 from J, leaving 23 bases between them. In germline, CDR1 is MNHEY, CDR2 SVGAGI. The CDR3 totals 15 residues. CDR3: CAIQKGSAGSEKLFF. DNA of the CDR3: TGTGCCATACAAAAAGGAAGCGCCGGTTCAGAAAAACTGTTTTTT.

This chain joins TRBV5-1 and TRBJ1-1; D is ambiguous. Trimming removed 1 base from V and 6 bases from J, with 13 bases in between. The CDR3 length is 14 residues. CDR1 and CDR2 from the germline V gene are SGHRS and YFSETQ. This CDR3 is CASSLTFGVAEAFF. The CDR3 nucleotides read TGCGCCAGCAGCTTGACGTTCGGTGTGGCTGAAGCTTTCTTT.

The table lists this clone with a count of one. The rearrangement joins TRBV19 to TRBJ1-5; D possibly corresponds to TRBD1 (5 bases). Germline lookup yields CDR1 LNHDA and CDR2 SQIVND (reference sequence). The CDR3 has 16 amino acids. Trimming removed 7 bases at V and 6 bases at J, with 22 bases between. The CDR3 coding sequence is TGTGCCAGTACCGGGACGAGTGGGGGTAAAGTTCAGCCCCAGCATTTT. Translated: CASTGTSGGKVQPQHF. The entire variable domain, with the rest obtained from reference TRBV19 and TRBJ1-5, is as follows: DGGITQSPKYLFRKEGQNVTLSCEQNLNHDAMYWYRQDPGQGLRLIYYSQIVNDFQKGDIAEGYSVSREKKESFPLTVTSAQKNPTAFYLCASTGTSGGKVQPQHFGDGTRLSIL.

The rearrangement uses TRBV4-3 and TRBJ2-7, with 7 nucleotides matching TRBD2. The V and J ends lost 5 bases and 3 bases, in that order; junction bases with no gene match: 4. CDR3 length: 13 amino acids. Germline V CDR1 and CDR2: LGHNA, YSLEER. The CDR3 loop reads CASSVSGGYEQYF. In DNA, the CDR3 is TGCGCCAGCAGCGTCTCGGGGGGCTACGAGCAGTACTTC.

This chain uses TRBV28 with TRBJ1-1, with 7 nucleotides matching TRBD1. CDR3 length equals 13 residues. Germline CDR1 MDHEN, CDR2 SYDVKM. Trimming at V came to 3 bases and at J to 8 bases, leaving 6 bases not matched to a gene. The CDR3 DNA reads TGTGCCAGCAGTTTTAGGTCAGGGGGAGAAGCTTTCTTT. Amino acids: CASSFRSGGEAFF. The full variable domain, with the rest looked up from reference TRBV28 and TRBJ1-1, is DVKVTQSSRYLVKRTGEKVFLECVQDMDHENMFWYRQDPGLGLRLIYFSYDVKMKEKGDIPEGYSVSREKKERFSLILESASTNQTSMYLCASSFRSGGEAFFGQGTRLTVV.

This clone was seen only once. The chain links TRBV7-2 to TRBJ2-3, with 7 bases aligning to TRBD2. Germline CDR1 is SGHTA and CDR2 is FQGNSA. This CDR3 contains 15 residues. Trimming took 6 bases from V and 2 from J; bases not matched to a gene: 8. CDR3 in DNA: TGTGCCAGCAGTCTTACGGGGACTATCACAGATACGCAGTATTTT. It codes for CASSLTGTITDTQYF. The variable domain in full, completed from reference TRBV7-2 and TRBJ2-3, reads GAGVSQSPSNKVTEKGKDVELRCDPISGHTALYWYRQSLGQGLEFLIYFQGNSAPDKSGLPSDRFSAERTGGSVSTLTIQRTQQEDSAVYLCASSLTGTITDTQYFGPGTRLTVL.

This chain connects TRBV28 to TRBJ2-1; TRBD2 agrees at 10 bases. Losses at the gene ends were 6 bases for V and 4 bases for J; bases not matched to a gene: 6. This CDR3 is 15 amino acids long. Germline CDR1 MDHEN, CDR2 SYDVKM. Written as DNA, the CDR3 is TGTGCCAGCAGCCTTGGACTAGCGGAGTACAATGAGCAGTTCTTC. Protein sequence: CASSLGLAEYNEQFF.

The rearrangement joins TRBV5-4 to TRBJ2-3, with TRBD2 matching over 8 bases. Germline trimming cut 2 bases from V and 0 bases from J; bases unmatched to any gene: 8. CDR1 and CDR2 from the germline V gene are SGHNT and YYREEE (reference sequence). The CDR3 covers 17 residues. The CDR3 DNA sequence: TGTGCCAGCAGCTTAGCGGGGGTGGCTCCTAGCACAGATACGCAGTATTTT. This codes for CASSLAGVAPSTDTQYF. Full variable domain (rest looked up from reference TRBV5-4 and TRBJ2-3): ETGVTQSPTHLIKTRGQQVTLRCSSQSGHNTVSWYQQALGQGPQFIFQYYREEENGRGNFPPRFSGLQFPNYSSELNVNALELDDSALYLCASSLAGVAPSTDTQYFGPGTRLTVL.

This clone was observed a handful of times. This rearrangement joins TRBV20-1 to TRBJ1-5; D ambiguous. The CDR3 runs 13 residues. Germline V gives CDR1 DFQATT, CDR2 SNEGSKA (reference sequence). V was clipped by 3 bases and J by 9 bases, with 15 bases between them. The CDR3 DNA follows: TGCAGTGCTAGTTTAGACATCTTCGGGCCCCAGCATTTT. This gives the protein CSASLDIFGPQHF.

The chain carries TRBV28 and TRBJ2-3; the match to TRBD1 covers 10 bases. Germline trimming cut 6 bases from V and 14 bases from J; bases unmatched to any gene: 17. This CDR3 contains 15 residues. Germline CDR1 is MDHEN and CDR2 is SYDVKM. For the CDR3, the DNA is TGTGCCAGCAGCCCCCCGGGACAGGGGACGCAAGGGGCGTATTTT. Protein product: CASSPPGQGTQGAYF.